This TCR beta chain was retrieved from a study of blood T cell repertoires in COVID-19. Generated by immunoSEQ multiplex PCR, the TCRdb table keeps only in-frame clones and is missing some. The data show around 200,000 clones, around 85% seen once. The CDR3 is 16 residues long. V lost 2 bases and J 4 bases, leaving 16 bases between the germline ends. The germline CDR1 and CDR2 sequences are ENHRY and SYGVKD. This chain connects TRBV10-3 to TRBJ2-3; possibly TRBD2 for D (5 bases). Sequences were obtained from peripheral blood. The sequence derives from a woman at least 80 years old with acute or convalescent COVID-19. The CDR3 loop is CAISEVRGIRPDTQYF. The CDR3 nucleotides are TGTGCCATCAGTGAGGTGAGAGGGATTCGTCCAGATACGCAGTATTTT.